These 25 T cell receptor beta chains originate from one sample sequenced in a study of blood T cells in healthy people across ages. Primers used in a second PCR of roughly 6 to 11 cycles were a sample-barcoded 5' primer and a J-beta primer mix. TCRdb re-called the 5' RACE reads with MiXCR, one entry per CDR3 protein. The sample lists 1.4 million to 1.5 million distinct CDR3 sequences, 42% occurring once. The sequenced material came from blood. All receptors derive from a woman younger than 35 in good health.

This clonotype showed up just a few times. CDR3 sequence: CASTGSETQYF. Written as DNA, the CDR3 is TGCGCCAGCACAGGCTCAGAGACCCAGTACTTC. The chain couples TRBV5-1 to TRBJ2-5; D is unclear. Trimming took off 6 bases at V and 4 bases at J, with 7 bases between the two ends. This CDR3 contains 11 residues. Germline V gives CDR1 SGHRS, CDR2 YFSETQ. The complete variable domain, with remaining parts taken from reference TRBV5-1 and TRBJ2-5, reads KAGVTQTPRYLIKTRGQQVTLSCSPISGHRSVSWYQQTPGQGLQFLFEYFSETQRNKGNFPGRFSGRQFSNSRSEMNVSTLELGDSALYLCASTGSETQYFGPGTRLLVL.

This clonotype appeared a few times. The chain joins TRBV20-1 to TRBJ2-1; 15 bases map to TRBD2. Trimming took 4 bases from V and 12 from J; bases not matched to a gene: 7. Germline-derived CDR1 and CDR2 are DFQATT and SNEGSKA (reference sequence). The CDR3 spans 14 residues. CDR3 nucleotides: TGCAGTGCTATCGGGACTAGCGGGAGGTGGGGGCAGTTCTTC. Protein: CSAIGTSGRWGQFF.

A few counts support this clonotype. The V gene is TRBV14, the J gene TRBJ2-7; D may be TRBD2 (6 bases). Germline-derived CDR1 and CDR2 are SGHDN and FVKESK. V was cut by 4 bases and J by 0 bases, with 13 bases left in between. The CDR3 totals 15 residues. The chain's CDR3 is CASSPWGVLSYEQYF. DNA of the CDR3: TGTGCCAGCAGCCCCTGGGGGGTCCTCTCCTACGAGCAGTACTTC.

This clonotype has more than one count but fewer than ten. The rearrangement links TRBV29-1 to TRBJ2-3, with 11 bases identical to TRBD2. V gave up 6 bases and J gave up 4 bases; unmatched junction bases: 3. Germline V gene lookup returns CDR1 SQVTM and CDR2 ANQGSEA. The CDR3 spans 13 residues. The CDR3 sequence is CSVIAGGADTQYF. The CDR3 DNA is TGCAGCGTGATAGCGGGAGGGGCAGATACGCAGTATTTT.

The chain has TRBV25-1 and TRBJ1-2; D is undetermined. This CDR3 has 17 residues. V lost 1 base and J 4 bases, leaving 19 bases between the germline ends. The germline gives CDR1 MGHDK, CDR2 SYGVNS. The chain's CDR3 is CASSELLDGRNIYGYTF. The DNA for the CDR3 is TGTGCCAGCAGTGAATTGCTGGACGGAAGAAATATCTATGGCTACACCTTC.

This clonotype was counted a few times. The chain recombines TRBV29-1 with TRBJ2-1; tentatively, D is TRBD2 (5 bases). Germline CDR1 and CDR2: SQVTM and ANQGSEA. V dropped 0 bases and J dropped 15 bases, with 18 bases sitting between them. The CDR3 spans 13 residues. The CDR3 DNA sequence: TGCAGCGTTGAAGATCCCCTAGCTCGAGCACGGTTCTTC. It translates to CSVEDPLARARFF.

The V call is TRBV20-1, the J call TRBJ2-1; TRBD2 aligns across 8 bases. Trimming cost V 3 bases and J 4 bases; bases outside gene matches: 11. Germline CDR1 DFQATT, CDR2 SNEGSKA (reference sequence). The CDR3 covers 16 residues. The CDR3 sequence: CSASQDGGVYYNEQFF. CDR3 sequence (DNA): TGCAGTGCTAGTCAGGACGGGGGGGTTTATTACAATGAGCAGTTCTTC.

In its sample, this clonotype was seen a few times. The chain combines TRBV20-1 with TRBJ2-7; D may be TRBD2 (6 bases). The V and J ends lost 2 bases and 0 bases respectively, with 14 bases between them. From germline, CDR1 is DFQATT and CDR2 SNEGSKA (reference sequence). CDR3 size: 15 residues. The CDR3 bases are TGCAGTGCTAGAAGTTTGGGGACTTACTCCTACGAGCAGTACTTC. Its translation is CSARSLGTYSYEQYF.

The rearrangement joins TRBV2 to TRBJ1-1; D gene uncertain. The V gene lost 0 bases and the J gene lost 1 base, with 6 bases spanning the gap. Germline assignment: CDR1 SNHLY and CDR2 FYNNEI. The CDR3 consists of 14 residues. The CDR3 DNA reads TGTGCCAGCAGTGAAGCGGGCGGGAACACTGAAGCTTTCTTT. Translation gives CASSEAGGNTEAFF.

V and J are TRBV27 and TRBJ1-6, with D perhaps matching TRBD1 (5 bases). The V and J ends lost 6 bases and 10 bases respectively, with 10 bases between them. The germline V gene encodes CDR1 MNHEY and CDR2 SMNVEV (reference sequence). The CDR3 has 12 amino acids. The CDR3 bases are TGTGCCAGCAGCCTAGGGGCCTCACCCCTCCACTTT. Translated, it gives CASSLGASPLHF.

The chain couples TRBV12-3 or TRBV12-4 to TRBJ2-1, with TRBD2 identical over 7 bases. CDR3 size: 15 residues. Trimming took 5 bases from V and 3 from J; bases not matched to a gene: 7. CDR3 residues: CASSTRDYIYNEQFF. CDR3 nucleotide sequence: TGTGCCAGCAGTACCCGGGACTACATCTACAATGAGCAGTTCTTC.

This clonotype was seen ten or more times. V is TRBV10-1 and J is TRBJ2-3; tentative D call: TRBD2 (6 bases). The V end was cut by 2 bases, the J end by 3 bases, with 9 bases between. In germline, CDR1 is WNHNN, CDR2 SYGVQD (reference sequence). The CDR3 is 14 residues long. CDR3 sequence (DNA): TGCGCCAGCAGTGAGGGTCTAGCGACAGATACGCAGTATTTT. Protein: CASSEGLATDTQYF.

In its sample, this clonotype was seen a few times. The chain uses TRBV6-5 and TRBJ1-2; D remains ambiguous. V was pared by 8 bases and J by 3 bases, with 16 bases between. Germline V gene data show CDR1 as MNHEY and CDR2 as SVGAGI. This CDR3 has 14 residues. The CDR3 coding sequence is TGTGCCAGCCTCCCGCGGGTGGGAGACTATGGCTACACCTTC. This encodes CASLPRVGDYGYTF.

The V call is TRBV12-3 or TRBV12-4, the J call TRBJ1-5; D not certain. Between the trimmed V and J ends, which lost 8 bases and 0 bases, there was a span of 14 bases. The CDR3 totals 15 residues. The CDR3 DNA reads TGTGCCAGCTCCTATCTTTTGAATAGCAATCAGCCCCAGCATTTT. The encoded protein is CASSYLLNSNQPQHF.

This clonotype was seen only a few times. This chain joins TRBV10-3 and TRBJ1-1, with a weak D call TRBD1 (6 bases). V was shortened by 0 bases and J by 4 bases, with 18 bases between the two germline ends. This CDR3 contains 17 residues. CDR1 ENHRY and CDR2 SYGVKD come from the germline V gene. CDR3 nucleotides: TGTGCCATCAGTGAGTCGCTCATGGCAAGGGGGTCCACTGAAGCTTTCTTT. Translating gives CAISESLMARGSTEAFF.

In this sample, this clonotype turned up a few times. The chain has TRBV6-1 and TRBJ1-6; D is perhaps TRBD1 (5 bases). The CDR3 sequence is 15 residues long. Trimming pared 2 bases from V and 6 bases from J, leaving 11 bases between. Germline values: CDR1 MNHNS, CDR2 SASEGT. CDR3 in amino acids: CASSERGGFNSPLHF. CDR3 coding DNA: TGTGCCAGCAGTGAACGGGGCGGGTTTAATTCACCCCTCCACTTT.

The chain is built from TRBV10-3 and TRBJ2-4; TRBD1 agrees at 8 bases. The J call may be faulty, since TRBJ2-7 better matches the DNA end. The CDR3 totals 14 residues. From germline, CDR1 is ENHRY and CDR2 SYGVKD. CDR3 region: CAISAKGQGYEQYF. The CDR3 DNA is TGTGCCATCAGTGCCAAAGGACAGGGCTACGAGCAGTACTTC.

This chain joins TRBV24-1 and TRBJ2-5; 10 bases map to TRBD2. V lost 5 bases, J lost 1 base, and 3 bases stayed unmatched. Germline loops: CDR1 KGHDR, CDR2 SFDVKD. The CDR3 covers 15 residues. In DNA, the CDR3 is TGTGCCACCAGTGGGTTAGCGGGGGGCCAAGAGACCCAGTACTTC. Translated: CATSGLAGGQETQYF.

This clonotype is a singleton in its sample. The genes are TRBV24-1 and TRBJ2-7; D is possibly TRBD1 (6 bases). V gave up 5 bases and J gave up 7 bases, with 14 bases separating them. The CDR3 has 13 residues. Germline V CDR1 and CDR2: KGHDR, SFDVKD. The CDR3 loop is CATSGGQGREQYF. The CDR3 DNA is TGTGCCACCAGTGGTGGCCAGGGGCGTGAGCAGTACTTC.

The V and J genes are TRBV5-1 and TRBJ2-3; D is possibly TRBD2 (6 bases). With 4 bases removed from V and 4 bases from J, the gap between germline ends came to 16 bases. The CDR3 is 15 amino acids. CDR1 is SGHRS, CDR2 YFSETQ, per germline. The DNA of the CDR3 is TGCGCCAGCAGCGGGACTGGGGGGTTTTCAGATACGCAGTATTTT. It yields the protein CASSGTGGFSDTQYF.

Of note for this clonotype: A clone one base away is much larger, so this may be a read error. V gene TRBV12-3 or TRBV12-4 combines with J gene TRBJ2-3, with 8 bases lining up with TRBD2. The CDR3 has 16 residues. V shed 6 bases, J shed 4 bases, and the junction held 12 bases outside the gene matches. In DNA, the CDR3 is TGTGCCAGCAGCCCCTATGGTAGCGGGGAGGCAGATACGCAGTATTTT. Amino acids: CASSPYGSGEADTQYF.

V is TRBV5-1 and J is TRBJ1-5; 9 bases line up with TRBD1. The CDR3 runs 15 residues. Germline CDR1 SGHRS, CDR2 YFSETQ. V was pared by 4 bases and J by 5 bases, with 7 bases of the junction left unmatched. Written as DNA, the CDR3 is TGCGCCAGCAGCCAACAGGGGGCCGGAGATCAGCCCCAGCATTTT. Its protein product is CASSQQGAGDQPQHF.

CDR3 region: CASRTGSQSGQFF. The CDR3 DNA follows: TGTGCCAGCAGAACGGGGTCCCAAAGCGGGCAGTTCTTC. The chain uses TRBV2 and TRBJ2-1, with a possible D match to TRBD2 (5 bases). The germline V gene encodes CDR1 SNHLY and CDR2 FYNNEI. This CDR3 spans 13 amino acids. V was shortened by 6 bases and J by 12 bases, with 18 bases between the two germline ends. Based on the CDR3 plus reference TRBV2 and TRBJ2-1, the full variable domain is EPEVTQTPSHQVTQMGQEVILRCVPISNHLYFYWYRQILGQKVEFLVSFYNNEISEKSEIFDDQFSVERPDGSNFTLKIRSTKLEDSAMYFCASRTGSQSGQFFGPGTRLTVL.

The chain uses TRBV3-1 and TRBJ1-1, with 8 bases aligning to TRBD1. J lost 5 bases, V lost 5 bases, and 16 bases had no gene match. Germline values: CDR1 LGHDT, CDR2 YNNKEL (reference sequence). The CDR3 totals 17 residues. CDR3 sequence (DNA): TGTGCCAGCAGCGGCGACAGGGGCCTAGTCTTGGGGACTGAAGCTTTCTTT. This encodes CASSGDRGLVLGTEAFF.

The chain couples TRBV12-3 or TRBV12-4 to TRBJ1-2, with 8 nucleotides matching TRBD1. Trimming removed 2 bases from V and 4 bases from J; junction bases left unmatched: 6. The length of the CDR3 is 15 residues. CDR3 sequence reads: CASSLQGAMGYGYTF. In DNA, the CDR3 is TGTGCCAGCAGTTTACAGGGGGCGATGGGCTATGGCTACACCTTC.